This T cell receptor beta chain came from a study of blood T cells in healthy people across ages. It was with a sample-barcoded 5' primer and a J-beta primer mix that a second PCR of roughly 7 to 11 cycles was run. TCRdb reanalysed the 5' RACE reads using MiXCR and keeps one entry per CDR3 protein. Here the sample spans 1 million to 1.2 million distinct CDR3 sequences, 35% to 40% being singletons. The study, taken as a whole, reports: Possibly confounding the expanded clonotype changes was the fact that donor CMV status was unknown. Measured against age, TCR beta diversity per million T cells decreased in a roughly linear manner. Higher diversity, along with more naive CD4+ cells, distinguished long-lived donors from aged donors.

As concerns this clonotype: The antigen remains unidentified.

Input material: blood. This sequence originates from a man younger than 35 in good health.

The DNA of the CDR3 is TGTGCCAGCTCTCCCCGACAGGTGATAACAGATACGCAGTATTTT. Its protein is CASSPRQVITDTQYF. This chain connects TRBV7-9 to TRBJ2-3; possibly TRBD1 for D (6 bases). CDR3 size: 15 residues. The V gene's germline CDR1 is SEHNR and CDR2 FQNEAQ (reference sequence). V was shortened by 8 bases and J by 3 bases, with 18 bases between the two germline ends.